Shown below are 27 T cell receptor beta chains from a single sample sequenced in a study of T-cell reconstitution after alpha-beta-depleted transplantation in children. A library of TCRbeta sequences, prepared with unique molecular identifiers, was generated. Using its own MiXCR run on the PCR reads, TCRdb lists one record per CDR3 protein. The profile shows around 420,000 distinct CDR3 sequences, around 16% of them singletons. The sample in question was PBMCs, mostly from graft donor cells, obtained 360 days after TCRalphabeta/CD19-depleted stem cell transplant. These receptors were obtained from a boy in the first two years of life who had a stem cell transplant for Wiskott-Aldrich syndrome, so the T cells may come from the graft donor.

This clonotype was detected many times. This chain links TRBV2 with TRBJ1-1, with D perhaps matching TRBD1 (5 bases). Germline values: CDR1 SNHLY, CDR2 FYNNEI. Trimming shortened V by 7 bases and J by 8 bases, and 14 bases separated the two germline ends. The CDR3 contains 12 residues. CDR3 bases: TGTGCCAGCAAGAAACAGGTTCTGGAAGCTTTCTTT. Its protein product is CASKKQVLEAFF.

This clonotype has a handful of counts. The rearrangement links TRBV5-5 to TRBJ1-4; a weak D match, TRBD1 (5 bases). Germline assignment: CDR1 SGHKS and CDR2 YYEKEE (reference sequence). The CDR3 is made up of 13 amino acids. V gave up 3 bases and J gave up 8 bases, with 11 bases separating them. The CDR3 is CASSSLDKEKLFF. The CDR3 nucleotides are TGTGCCAGCAGCTCCCTGGACAAAGAAAAACTGTTTTTT.

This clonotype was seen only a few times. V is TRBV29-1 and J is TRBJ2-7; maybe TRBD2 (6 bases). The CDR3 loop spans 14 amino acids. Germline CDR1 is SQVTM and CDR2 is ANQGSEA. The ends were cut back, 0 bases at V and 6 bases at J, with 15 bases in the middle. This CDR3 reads CSVEESGVMGEQYF. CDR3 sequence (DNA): TGCAGCGTTGAAGAGTCGGGGGTAATGGGCGAGCAGTACTTC.

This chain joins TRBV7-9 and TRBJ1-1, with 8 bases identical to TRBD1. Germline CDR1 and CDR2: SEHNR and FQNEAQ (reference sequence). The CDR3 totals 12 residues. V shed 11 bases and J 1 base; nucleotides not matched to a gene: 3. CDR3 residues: CALGQGNTEAFF. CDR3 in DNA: TGTGCCCTTGGACAGGGGAACACTGAAGCTTTCTTT.

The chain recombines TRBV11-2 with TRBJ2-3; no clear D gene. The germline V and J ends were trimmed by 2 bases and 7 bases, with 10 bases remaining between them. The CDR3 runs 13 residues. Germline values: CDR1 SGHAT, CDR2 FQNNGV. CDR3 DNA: TGTGCCAGCAGCTTAAACGCTGGAAATACGCAGTATTTT. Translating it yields CASSLNAGNTQYF. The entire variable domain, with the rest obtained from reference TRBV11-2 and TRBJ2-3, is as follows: EAGVAQSPRYKIIEKRQSVAFWCNPISGHATLYWYQQILGQGPKLLIQFQNNGVVDDSQLPKDRFSAERLKGVDSTLKIQPAKLEDSAVYLCASSLNAGNTQYFGPGTRLTVL.

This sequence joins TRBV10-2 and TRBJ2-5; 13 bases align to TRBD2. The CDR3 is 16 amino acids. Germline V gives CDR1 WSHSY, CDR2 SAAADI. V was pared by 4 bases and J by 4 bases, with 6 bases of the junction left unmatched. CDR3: CASSATSGRASETQYF. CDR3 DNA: TGCGCCAGCAGTGCCACTAGCGGGAGGGCCTCAGAGACCCAGTACTTC.

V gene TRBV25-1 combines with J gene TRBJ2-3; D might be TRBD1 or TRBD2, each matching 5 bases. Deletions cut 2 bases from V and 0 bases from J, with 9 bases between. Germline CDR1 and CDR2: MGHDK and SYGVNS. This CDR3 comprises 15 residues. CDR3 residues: CASSERGFSTDTQYF. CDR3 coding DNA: TGTGCCAGCAGTGAACGGGGCTTTAGCACAGATACGCAGTATTTT.

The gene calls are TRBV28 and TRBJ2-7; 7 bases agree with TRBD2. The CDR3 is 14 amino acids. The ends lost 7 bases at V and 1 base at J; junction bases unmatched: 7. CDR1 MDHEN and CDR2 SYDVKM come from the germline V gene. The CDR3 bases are TGTGCCAGCATCCAAAGACTAGCTTCCTACGAGCAGTACTTC. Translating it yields CASIQRLASYEQYF.

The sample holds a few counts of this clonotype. The CDR3 sequence is CASSYSGLGFEKLFF. DNA for the CDR3: TGTGCCAGCAGTTACTCAGGGTTGGGTTTTGAAAAACTGTTTTTT. V is TRBV6-5 and J is TRBJ1-4; D unclear. The CDR3 sequence is 15 residues long. CDR1 and CDR2 (germline): MNHEY, SVGAGI. Trimming shortened V by 0 bases and J by 7 bases, and 12 bases separated the two germline ends.

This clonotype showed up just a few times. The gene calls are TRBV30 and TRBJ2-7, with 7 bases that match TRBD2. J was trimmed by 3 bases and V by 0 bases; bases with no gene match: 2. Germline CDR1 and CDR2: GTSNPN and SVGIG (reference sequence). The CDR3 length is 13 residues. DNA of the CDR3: TGTGCCTGGAGTGTCGGACTAGACTACGAGCAGTACTTC. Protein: CAWSVGLDYEQYF. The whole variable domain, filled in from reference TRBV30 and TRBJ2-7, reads SQTIHQWPATLVQPVGSPLSLECTVEGTSNPNLYWYRQAAGRGLQLLFYSVGIGQISSEVPQNLSASRPQDRQFILSSKKLLLSDSGFYLCAWSVGLDYEQYFGPGTRLTVT.

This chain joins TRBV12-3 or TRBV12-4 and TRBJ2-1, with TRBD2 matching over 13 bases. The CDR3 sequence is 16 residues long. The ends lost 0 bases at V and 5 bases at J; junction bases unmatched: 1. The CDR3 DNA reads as TGTGCCAGCAGTTTAGCGACTAGCGGGAGGAACAATGAGCAGTTCTTC. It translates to CASSLATSGRNNEQFF.

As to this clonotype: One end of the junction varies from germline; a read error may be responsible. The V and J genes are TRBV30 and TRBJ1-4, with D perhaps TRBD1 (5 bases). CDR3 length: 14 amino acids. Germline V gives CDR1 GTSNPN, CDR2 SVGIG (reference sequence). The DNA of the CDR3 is TGTGCCTGGAGCCAGGGTGCGGGTGGTGAAAAACTGATTTTT. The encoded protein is CAWSQGAGGEKLIF.

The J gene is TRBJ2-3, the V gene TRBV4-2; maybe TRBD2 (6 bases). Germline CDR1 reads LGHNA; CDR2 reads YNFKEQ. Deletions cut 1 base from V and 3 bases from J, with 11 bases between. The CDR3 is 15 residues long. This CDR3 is CASSQGLSGTDTQYF. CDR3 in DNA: TGTGCCAGCAGCCAAGGATTGAGCGGGACAGATACGCAGTATTTT.

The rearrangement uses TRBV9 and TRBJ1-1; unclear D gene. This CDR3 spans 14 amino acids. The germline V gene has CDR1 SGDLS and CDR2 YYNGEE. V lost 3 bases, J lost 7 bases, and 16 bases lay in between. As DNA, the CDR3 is TGTGCCAGCAGCGCGAAATCAGCAACGGGTGAAGCTTTCTTT. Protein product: CASSAKSATGEAFF.

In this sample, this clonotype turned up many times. This CDR3 is CASSLGNRGGQPQHF. For the CDR3, the DNA is TGTGCCAGCAGCTTAGGCAACAGGGGAGGCCAGCCCCAGCATTTT. The chain combines TRBV11-2 with TRBJ1-5; TRBD1 matches 7 bases. V lost 1 base, J lost 7 bases, and 7 bases stayed unmatched. The CDR3 is 15 amino acids. CDR1 and CDR2 (germline): SGHAT, FQNNGV.

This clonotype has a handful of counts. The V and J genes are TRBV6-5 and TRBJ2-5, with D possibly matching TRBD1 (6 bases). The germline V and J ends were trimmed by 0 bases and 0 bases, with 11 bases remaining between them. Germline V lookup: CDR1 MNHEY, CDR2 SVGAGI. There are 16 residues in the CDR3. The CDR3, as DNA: TGTGCCAGCAGTTACTCGGGGGCTTCGGACCAAGAGACCCAGTACTTC. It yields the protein CASSYSGASDQETQYF.

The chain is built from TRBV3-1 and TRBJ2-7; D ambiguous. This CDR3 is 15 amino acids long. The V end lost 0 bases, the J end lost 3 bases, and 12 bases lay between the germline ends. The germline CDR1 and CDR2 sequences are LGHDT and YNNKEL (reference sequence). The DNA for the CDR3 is TGTGCCAGCAGCCAAGATTCAAACCCATACTACGAGCAGTACTTC. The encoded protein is CASSQDSNPYYEQYF.

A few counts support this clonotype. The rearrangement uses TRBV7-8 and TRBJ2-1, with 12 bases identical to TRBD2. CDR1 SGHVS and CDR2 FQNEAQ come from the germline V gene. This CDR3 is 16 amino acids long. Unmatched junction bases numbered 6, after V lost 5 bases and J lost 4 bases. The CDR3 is CASSPWTSGVYNEQFF. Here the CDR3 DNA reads TGTGCCAGCAGCCCCTGGACTAGCGGGGTTTACAATGAGCAGTTCTTC.

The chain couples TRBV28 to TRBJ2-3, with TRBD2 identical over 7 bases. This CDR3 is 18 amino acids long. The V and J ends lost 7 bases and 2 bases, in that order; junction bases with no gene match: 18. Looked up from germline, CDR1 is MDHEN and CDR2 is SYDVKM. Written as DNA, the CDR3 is TGTGCCAGCACTTTGAAGGACATCTCAGCGGGGTCCACAGATACGCAGTATTTT. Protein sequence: CASTLKDISAGSTDTQYF.

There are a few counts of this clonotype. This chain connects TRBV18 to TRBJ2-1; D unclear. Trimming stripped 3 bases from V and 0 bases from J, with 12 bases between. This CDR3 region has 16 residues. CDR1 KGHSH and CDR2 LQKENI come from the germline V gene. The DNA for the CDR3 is TGTGCCAGCTCACCGGCCGGGTTAAGCTCCTACAATGAGCAGTTCTTC. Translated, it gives CASSPAGLSSYNEQFF.

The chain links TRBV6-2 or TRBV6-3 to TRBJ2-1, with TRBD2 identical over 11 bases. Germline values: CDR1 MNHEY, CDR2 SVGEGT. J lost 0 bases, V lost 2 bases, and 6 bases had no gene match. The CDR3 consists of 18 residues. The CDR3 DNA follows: TGTGCCAGCAGTTACGCTAGCGGGAGGCCTGGCTCCTACAATGAGCAGTTCTTC. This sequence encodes CASSYASGRPGSYNEQFF.

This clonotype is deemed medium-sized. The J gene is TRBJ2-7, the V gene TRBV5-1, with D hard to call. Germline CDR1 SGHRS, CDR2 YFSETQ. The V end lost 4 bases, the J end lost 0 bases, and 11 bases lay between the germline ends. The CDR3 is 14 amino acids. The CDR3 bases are TGCGCCAGCAGCGAGACCCCTGGCTCCTACGAGCAGTACTTC. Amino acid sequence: CASSETPGSYEQYF. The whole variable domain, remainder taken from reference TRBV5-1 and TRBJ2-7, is KAGVTQTPRYLIKTRGQQVTLSCSPISGHRSVSWYQQTPGQGLQFLFEYFSETQRNKGNFPGRFSGRQFSNSRSEMNVSTLELGDSALYLCASSETPGSYEQYFGPGTRLTVT.

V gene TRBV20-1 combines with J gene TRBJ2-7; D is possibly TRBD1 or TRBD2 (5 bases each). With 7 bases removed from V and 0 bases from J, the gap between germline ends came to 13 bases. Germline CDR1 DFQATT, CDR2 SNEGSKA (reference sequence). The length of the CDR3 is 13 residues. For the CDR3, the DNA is TGCAGTGGACAAGGGACGTTCTCCTACGAGCAGTACTTC. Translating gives CSGQGTFSYEQYF.

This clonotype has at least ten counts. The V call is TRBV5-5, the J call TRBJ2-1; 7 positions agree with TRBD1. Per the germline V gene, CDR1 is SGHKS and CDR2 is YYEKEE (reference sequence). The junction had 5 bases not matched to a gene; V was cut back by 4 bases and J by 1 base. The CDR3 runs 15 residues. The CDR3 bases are TGTGCCAGCAGCCTACAGGGGATATCCTACAATGAGCAGTTCTTC. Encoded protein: CASSLQGISYNEQFF.

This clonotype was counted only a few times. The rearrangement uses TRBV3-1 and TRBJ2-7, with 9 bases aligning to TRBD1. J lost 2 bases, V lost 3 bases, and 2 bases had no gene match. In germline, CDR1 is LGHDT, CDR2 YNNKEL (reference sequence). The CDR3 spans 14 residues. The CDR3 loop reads CASSQDRGPYEQYF. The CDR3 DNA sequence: TGTGCCAGCAGCCAGGACAGGGGACCCTACGAGCAGTACTTC.

CDR3 sequence: CASSLGSSSAAYNEQFF. The DNA of the CDR3 is TGTGCCAGCAGCTTGGGATCCAGCTCTGCTGCTTACAATGAGCAGTTCTTC. The chain carries TRBV5-4 and TRBJ2-1; D not resolved. Germline lookup yields CDR1 SGHNT and CDR2 YYREEE (reference sequence). The CDR3 has 17 amino acids. V lost 0 bases, J lost 4 bases, and 17 bases lay in between. The complete variable domain, with remaining parts taken from reference TRBV5-4 and TRBJ2-1, reads ETGVTQSPTHLIKTRGQQVTLRCSSQSGHNTVSWYQQALGQGPQFIFQYYREEENGRGNFPPRFSGLQFPNYSSELNVNALELDDSALYLCASSLGSSSAAYNEQFFGPGTRLTVL.

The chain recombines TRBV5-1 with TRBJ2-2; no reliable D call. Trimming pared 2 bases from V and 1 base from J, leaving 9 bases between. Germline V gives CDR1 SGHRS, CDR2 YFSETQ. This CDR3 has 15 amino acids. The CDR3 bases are TGCGCCAGCAGCTTTAAACCAGGGAACACCGGGGAGCTGTTTTTT. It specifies CASSFKPGNTGELFF. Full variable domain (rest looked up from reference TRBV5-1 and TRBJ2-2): KAGVTQTPRYLIKTRGQQVTLSCSPISGHRSVSWYQQTPGQGLQFLFEYFSETQRNKGNFPGRFSGRQFSNSRSEMNVSTLELGDSALYLCASSFKPGNTGELFFGEGSRLTVL.